Listed below are T cell receptor beta chains from one sample, sequenced in a study of vaccination effects on CD4 cells after COVID-19. The antigens for these receptors are not known. TCRdb's copy holds only in-frame clones and misses some; the assay was immunoSEQ multiplex PCR. Of approximately 70,000 clones listed, roughly 76% were seen once; the top ten hold roughly 0.94%. The starting material was CD4+ T cells from PBMCs cultured with HCoV-OC43 spike peptides, obtained after COVID-19 vaccination. These receptors were taken from a human donor who received a COVID-19 vaccine. Each CDR3 is given with its conserved first and last residue. A D gene is named only where the DNA matches it firmly. A row's size may be missing; if present it is once, few, many or a size class.

clone_size | j_call | v_call | d_call | cdr3_nt | cdr3_aa
few | TRBJ1-3 | TRBV5-1 | TRBD1 | TGCGCCAGCAAGGGAACAGGGGTATCTGGAAACACCATATATTTT | CASKGTGVSGNTIYF
. | TRBJ1-5 | TRBV18 | . | TGTGCCAGCTCACCGCTCCACGATCAGCCCCAGCATTTT | CASSPLHDQPQHF
once | TRBJ1-2 | TRBV28 | TRBD1 | TGTGCCAGCAGTTTATCCGGGACAGGGCCCTATGGCTACACCTTC | CASSLSGTGPYGYTF
. | TRBJ1-2 | TRBV12-3/TRBV12-4 | . | TGTGCCAGCAGTTTAATAGCTAACTATGGCTACACCTTC | CASSLIANYGYTF
. | TRBJ1-1 | TRBV7-8 | . | TGTGCCAGCAGCGTTTACAGGAGGGACACTGAAGCTTTCTTT | CASSVYRRDTEAFF
. | TRBJ1-5 | TRBV6-5 | . | TGTGCCAGTGGGGTCGAGGGAGGAAATCAGCCCCAGCATTTT | CASGVEGGNQPQHF
few | TRBJ2-6 | TRBV5-1 | . | TGCGCCAGCAGCCTGACAGGCACCTCTGGGGCCAACGTCCTGACTTTC | CASSLTGTSGANVLTF
. | TRBJ1-1 | TRBV18 | TRBD1 | TGTGCCAGCTCAGGCGACAGGGGTCTGTCGAGTCCTGAAGCTTTCTTT | CASSGDRGLSSPEAFF
. | TRBJ1-1 | TRBV18 | TRBD1 | TGTGCCAGCTCACGGGGACAGGGGAGGACTGAAGCTTTCTTT | CASSRGQGRTEAFF
. | TRBJ2-5 | TRBV5-6 | . | TGTGCCAGCAGCTTGATTGATAGGGAGACCCAGTACTTC | CASSLIDRETQYF
. | TRBJ2-3 | TRBV4-1 | . | TGCGCCAGCAGCCAAGAAAGGGGGGCGTGGGCAGATACGCAGTATTTT | CASSQERGAWADTQYF
. | TRBJ1-1 | TRBV29-1 | . | TGCAGCGCGCGGGGACCGAACACTGAAGCTTTCTTT | CSARGPNTEAFF
few | TRBJ1-1 | TRBV30 | . | TGTGCCTGGAGTGCCACACGTACCACAGGGCGGGACACTGAAGCTTTCTTT | CAWSATRTTGRDTEAFF
. | TRBJ1-3 | TRBV7-8 | TRBD1 | TGTGCCAGCAGCTTACGACCGGGACAGCTAACGGAGGACACCATATATTTT | CASSLRPGQLTEDTIYF
. | TRBJ1-1 | TRBV7-9 | TRBD1 | TGTGCCAGCAGCTTAGGTGGACAGGGATTTACTGAAGCTTTCTTT | CASSLGGQGFTEAFF
. | TRBJ2-4 | TRBV6-5 | . | TGTGCCAGCAGGGACCCCGTCCCAGGCAAAAACATTCAGTACTTC | CASRDPVPGKNIQYF
. | TRBJ2-1 | TRBV24-1 | TRBD1 | TGTGCCACCAGTGACATCTTAGGGACAGCTGAGCAGTTCTTC | CATSDILGTAEQFF
. | TRBJ1-2 | TRBV28 | . | TGTGCCAGCAGTCCGGGACACTCTAACTATGGCTACACCTTC | CASSPGHSNYGYTF
. | TRBJ2-1 | TRBV24-1 | . | TGTGCCACCAGTGATGCCGGGACCGGCTTAAGCGAGCAGTTCTTC | CATSDAGTGLSEQFF
. | TRBJ2-1 | TRBV10-1 | TRBD1 | TGCGCCAGCAGTGATTGGGGACAGGGGCTTAATGAGCAGTTCTTC | CASSDWGQGLNEQFF
. | TRBJ2-4 | TRBV4-1 | TRBD1 | TGCGCCAGCAGCGAAGACAGGGTTAGCGAGGCGGTCTGGCTAGCCAAAAACATTCAGTACTTC | CASSEDRVSEAVWLAKNIQYF
few | TRBJ1-2 | TRBV7-9 | . | TGTGCCAGCAGCTTAACCACAAGGAGGAACTATGGCTACACCTTC | CASSLTTRRNYGYTF
. | TRBJ1-6 | TRBV5-4 | TRBD1 | TGTGCCAGCAGCTTTGGGGGACAGACAAATTCACCCCTCCACTTT | CASSFGGQTNSPLHF
. | TRBJ1-4 | TRBV21-1 | . | TGTGCCAGCAGCAAAGATACAGGACCGGGCGAAAAACTGTTTTTT | CASSKDTGPGEKLFF
. | TRBJ2-1 | TRBV2 | . | TGTGCCACTAAATCCATGGGGTACAATGAGCAGTTCTTC | CATKSMGYNEQFF
. | TRBJ2-5 | TRBV12-3/TRBV12-4 | . | TGTGCCAGCAGTTTTTTGGGAGAGACCCAGTACTTC | CASSFLGETQYF
. | TRBJ2-1 | TRBV3-1/TRBV3-2 | TRBD2 | TGTGCCAGCAGCTCTAGCGGGGGGTCCTACAATGAGCAGTTCTTC | CASSSSGGSYNEQFF
. | TRBJ2-1 | TRBV18 | TRBD1 | TGTGCCAGCTCACCACTTGCCACCCTAGTCCCGGGACAGCAGGATGAGCAGTTCTTC | CASSPLATLVPGQQDEQFF
. | TRBJ1-5 | TRBV7-2 | . | TGTGCCAGCAGCGAAAACTATCAGCCCCAGCATTTT | CASSENYQPQHF
. | TRBJ2-3 | TRBV5-1 | . | TGCGCCAGCATCCTTCAGCCGGGACCCGACACAGATACGCAGTATTTT | CASILQPGPDTDTQYF
. | TRBJ2-6 | TRBV21-1 | . | TGTGGCTTCAAGGGGGACTCTGGGGCCAACGTCCTGACTTTC | CGFKGDSGANVLTF
once | TRBJ2-3 | TRBV7-3 | TRBD2 | TGTGCCAGCAGGCTAGCGGGGGGACCCTATACGCAGTATTTT | CASRLAGGPYTQYF
. | TRBJ1-1 | TRBV19 | TRBD1 | TGTGCCAGTTTCGACAGGGAGGGCATGAACACTGAAGCTTTCTTT | CASFDREGMNTEAFF
. | TRBJ2-5 | TRBV10-1 | . | TGCGCCAGACCTTGGCGGGGGCGGTTTTGGGAGACCCAGTACTTC | CARPWRGRFWETQYF
few | TRBJ2-2 | TRBV11-2 | . | TGTGCCAGCAGCAGGGGGGGCACCGGGGAGCTGTTTTTT | CASSRGGTGELFF
. | TRBJ2-3 | TRBV7-2 | TRBD2 | TGTGCCAGCAAATATCTTGGGGTAAACGGGGGGGACACAGATACGCAGTATTTT | CASKYLGVNGGDTDTQYF
. | TRBJ2-1 | TRBV18 | . | TGTGCCAGCTCAGCAAGCTTGGACTCCTCCTACAATGAGCAGTTCTTC | CASSASLDSSYNEQFF
. | TRBJ1-4 | TRBV6-5 | . | TGTGCCAGCAGTTATGACTGGACACGTGAAAAACTGTTTTTT | CASSYDWTREKLFF
few | TRBJ1-2 | TRBV19 | . | TGTGCCAGTAGTCCGGACGGAAACTATGGCTACACCTTC | CASSPDGNYGYTF
. | TRBJ2-2 | TRBV29-1 | . | TGCAGCATCGACAGAAACACCGGGGAGCTGTTTTTT | CSIDRNTGELFF
few | TRBJ2-5 | TRBV29-1 | . | TGCAGCGTTCTACACGTAAAAGAGACCCAGTACTTC | CSVLHVKETQYF
. | TRBJ1-3 | TRBV5-1 | . | TGCGCCAGCAGCTTGGAGGGGAACACCATATATTTT | CASSLEGNTIYF
. | TRBJ2-5 | TRBV5-1 | . | TGCGCCAGCAGCTTGGTTGGCGGGGCCGCCAGTAAGACCCAGTACTTC | CASSLVGGAASKTQYF
. | TRBJ2-3 | TRBV4-1 | TRBD2 | TGCGCCAGCAGCCGGGAGAGACTAGCGGACGACACAGATACGCAGTATTTT | CASSRERLADDTDTQYF
. | TRBJ2-2 | TRBV13 | . | TGTGCCAGCAGGAGACCCGGACTGGGCACCGGGGAGCTGTTTTTT | CASRRPGLGTGELFF
. | TRBJ1-2 | TRBV5-1 | . | TGCGCCAGCAGCTTAGAGAGCCCTAACTATGGCTACACCTTC | CASSLESPNYGYTF
. | TRBJ1-5 | TRBV19 | . | TGTGCCAGTAGTATAGGCAGGGACCAGCCCCAGCATTTT | CASSIGRDQPQHF
once | TRBJ2-3 | TRBV24-1 | . | TGTGCCACCAGTGATTTGCCGCGGGGAGATACGCAGTATTTT | CATSDLPRGDTQYF
once | TRBJ2-1 | TRBV19 | TRBD2 | TGTGCCAGTAGCCTCGGGAGGGGGTTACGAAATGAGCAGTTCTTC | CASSLGRGLRNEQFF
. | TRBJ2-2 | TRBV12-2 | . | TGTGCAAGTCGCCCCCGAGGGCCAACTAGCGGGCGGACCGGGGAGCTGTTTTTT | CASRPRGPTSGRTGELFF
. | TRBJ1-2 | TRBV5-4 | . | TGTGCCAGCAGCCGGGGGGACATCTATGGCTACACCTTC | CASSRGDIYGYTF
. | TRBJ1-2 | TRBV6-6 | . | TGTGCCAGCAGTTATTCCCGGGATGGCTACACCTTC | CASSYSRDGYTF
. | TRBJ2-1 | TRBV2 | TRBD1 | TGTGCCAGCAGGGGACAGGGGTGGTACAATGAGCAGTTCTTC | CASRGQGWYNEQFF
. | TRBJ2-3 | TRBV7-3 | TRBD1 | TGTGCCAGCAGCTTCCAGGGGGTTGGAACAGATACGCAGTATTTT | CASSFQGVGTDTQYF